The 19 T cell receptor beta chains below come from one sample, sequenced in a study of shared clonotypes between healthy human individuals. Sequenced by immunoSEQ multiplex PCR; TCRdb stores in-frame clones only, minus some. Of approximately 1,000,000 clones detected, 60% to 85% appear once; the ten largest clones hold about 0.94%. The source material was memory CD4+ T cells from PBMCs. Subset indicated: CD45RA-negative fraction. All receptors come from a man aged 18 to 30 in good health. Some clones in this sample may be carry-over from other donors' samples.

The count of this clone is one. The same CDR3 arises from other DNA sequences in this sample as well. The CDR3 here is CASSEGLAGNNEQFF. Written as DNA, the CDR3 is TGTGCCAGCAGTGAGGGACTAGCGGGGAACAATGAGCAGTTCTTC. V is TRBV2 and J is TRBJ2-1; 13 bases agree with TRBD2. This CDR3 spans 15 amino acids. Germline V lookup: CDR1 SNHLY, CDR2 FYNNEI. The ends lost 3 bases at V and 5 bases at J; junction bases unmatched: 1.

V and J are TRBV30 and TRBJ1-3; 7 nucleotides align to TRBD1. CDR3 size: 14 residues. Germline V CDR1 and CDR2: GTSNPN, SVGIG (reference sequence). The V gene end was trimmed by 3 bases and the J gene end by 4 bases; junction bases not matched to a gene: 6. The CDR3 DNA reads as TGTGCCTGGAGGTTGGGACAGCCCGGAAACACCATATATTTT. As protein: CAWRLGQPGNTIYF.

The chain recombines TRBV11-2 with TRBJ1-4, with D hard to call. Per germline, CDR1 SGHAT and CDR2 FQNNGV. The V end was cut by 4 bases, the J end by 12 bases, with 15 bases between. This CDR3 is 13 amino acids long. In nucleotides, the CDR3 is TGTGCCAGCAGCTCTCTGACCTCTCCGGAACTGTTTTTT. It yields the protein CASSSLTSPELFF.

This clone was seen a handful of times. The V and J genes are TRBV28 and TRBJ2-1; D not certain. The CDR3 has 11 amino acids. Germline lookup yields CDR1 MDHEN and CDR2 SYDVKM. V shed 5 bases and J shed 9 bases, with 8 bases lying between them. CDR3 DNA sequence: TGTGCCAGCAGTATGCTGTCTGAGCAGTTCTTC. Amino acid sequence: CASSMLSEQFF.

The chain uses TRBV27 and TRBJ1-2; 7 bases are a match to TRBD1. The ends lost 1 base at V and 7 bases at J; junction bases unmatched: 21. The CDR3 is 19 residues long. Germline V gives CDR1 MNHEY, CDR2 SMNVEV (reference sequence). The CDR3 DNA reads TGTGCCAGCAGTTTATACTTTCGGACAGGAACTTTAGGGGGGTCTGGCTACACCTTC. This gives the protein CASSLYFRTGTLGGSGYTF.

Comment on this clone: Other DNA sequences from this sample encode an identical CDR3 as well. The gene calls are TRBV7-3 and TRBJ1-1, with TRBD1 as a possible D gene (5 bases). From germline, CDR1 is SGHTA and CDR2 FQGTGA. This CDR3 has 13 amino acids. V was cut by 5 bases and J by 3 bases, with 10 bases left in between. Here the CDR3 DNA reads TGTGCCAGCAGCGCCCAAGGGGACACTGAAGCTTTCTTT. This codes for CASSAQGDTEAFF.

The chain carries TRBV4-1 and TRBJ2-5; D not resolved. This CDR3 contains 14 residues. The germline V and J ends were trimmed by 2 bases and 5 bases, with 12 bases remaining between them. The V gene's germline CDR1 is MGHRA and CDR2 YSYEKL. This CDR3 is CASSQPRKAETQYF. The CDR3 DNA is TGCGCCAGCAGCCAACCCAGGAAGGCGGAGACCCAGTACTTC.

V usage is TRBV6-6 and J usage is TRBJ2-7, with 8 bases that match TRBD1. Trimming at V came to 6 bases and at J to 10 bases, leaving 14 bases not matched to a gene. CDR3 length: 14 amino acids. Germline loops: CDR1 MNHNY, CDR2 SVGAGI (reference sequence). CDR3 DNA: TGTGCCAGCAGGGTCGACAGGGGCGGCTTAGAACAGTACTTC. This encodes CASRVDRGGLEQYF.

The V and J genes are TRBV25-1 and TRBJ1-2; D is uncertain. The V and J ends lost 5 bases and 3 bases respectively, with 10 bases between them. CDR3 length: 13 amino acids. Per germline, CDR1 MGHDK and CDR2 SYGVNS. CDR3 DNA sequence: TGTGCCAGCAGTTCACCCTATCACTATGGCTACACCTTC. It encodes CASSSPYHYGYTF.

This rearrangement joins TRBV11-2 to TRBJ2-2; D is uncertain. Trimming pared 3 bases from V and 1 base from J, leaving 6 bases between. The germline V gene has CDR1 SGHAT and CDR2 FQNNGV. The CDR3 sequence is 14 residues long. CDR3: CASSFSVNTGELFF. CDR3 sequence (DNA): TGTGCCAGCAGCTTTTCAGTGAACACCGGGGAGCTGTTTTTT.

The rearrangement uses TRBV28 and TRBJ2-3; no clear D gene. The V end lost 2 bases, the J end lost 2 bases, and 14 bases lay between the germline ends. CDR3 length: 16 residues. The germline gives CDR1 MDHEN, CDR2 SYDVKM. The chain's CDR3 is CASSLGSFINTDTQYF. In DNA, the CDR3 is TGTGCCAGCAGTTTAGGCAGTTTTATTAACACAGATACGCAGTATTTT. Supplemented by reference TRBV28 and TRBJ2-3, the full variable domain reads DVKVTQSSRYLVKRTGEKVFLECVQDMDHENMFWYRQDPGLGLRLIYFSYDVKMKEKGDIPEGYSVSREKKERFSLILESASTNQTSMYLCASSLGSFINTDTQYFGPGTRLTVL.

This clone was seen a single time. The V and J genes are TRBV7-3 and TRBJ2-2; D is unresolved. The V and J ends lost 3 bases and 3 bases respectively, with 5 bases between them. The germline CDR1 and CDR2 sequences are SGHTA and FQGTGA. The CDR3 sequence is 13 residues long. In DNA, the CDR3 is TGTGCCAGCAGCTTGTTGGACACCGGGGAGCTGTTTTTT. Translated: CASSLLDTGELFF.

This clone was detected only a few times. The CDR3 DNA reads as TGCGCCAGCAGCCTGCCGCAGGGGGTTAATGAAAAACTGTTTTTT. Amino acids: CASSLPQGVNEKLFF. The chain links TRBV5-1 to TRBJ1-4; 7 nucleotides align to TRBD1. With V trimmed by 4 bases and J by 4 bases, 7 bases remained unmatched. CDR1 and CDR2 (germline): SGHRS, YFSETQ. The CDR3 has 15 amino acids.

The genes are TRBV5-4 and TRBJ2-1; D may be TRBD1 (5 bases). CDR1 is SGHNT and CDR2 is YYREEE in the germline V gene (reference sequence). This CDR3 is 14 amino acids long. V dropped 0 bases and J dropped 5 bases, with 9 bases sitting between them. Here the CDR3 reads CASSLDQGNNEQFF. CDR3 nucleotides: TGTGCCAGCAGCTTGGATCAGGGCAACAATGAGCAGTTCTTC.

The chain's CDR3 is CASSLSGTNQPQHF. CDR3 sequence (DNA): TGTGCCAGCAGCTTGTCAGGGACGAATCAGCCCCAGCATTTT. The rearrangement links TRBV5-4 to TRBJ1-5; a weak D match, TRBD1 (5 bases). V shed 1 base and J shed 4 bases, with 9 bases lying between them. Germline V gives CDR1 SGHNT, CDR2 YYREEE (reference sequence). The length of the CDR3 is 14 residues.

The chain couples TRBV5-1 to TRBJ2-5, with TRBD2 identical over 13 bases. The V and J ends lost 0 bases and 3 bases, in that order; junction bases with no gene match: 2. Looked up from germline, CDR1 is SGHRS and CDR2 is YFSETQ. The CDR3 is 16 residues long. The CDR3 spells CASSLAGTSGEETQYF. The DNA for the CDR3 is TGCGCCAGCAGCTTGGCCGGGACTAGCGGGGAAGAGACCCAGTACTTC.

In its sample, this clone was seen once. The rearrangement links TRBV28 to TRBJ1-2, with TRBD1 matching 7 bases. The CDR3 sequence is 14 residues long. J was trimmed by 7 bases and V by 4 bases; bases with no gene match: 9. Germline CDR1 is MDHEN and CDR2 is SYDVKM. CDR3 bases: TGTGCCAGCAGTTCTGAGGGGGCGTTTTCTGGCTACACCTTC. As protein: CASSSEGAFSGYTF.

This chain connects TRBV28 to TRBJ2-7, with TRBD1 identical over 9 bases. Germline-derived CDR1 and CDR2 are MDHEN and SYDVKM. Trimming at V came to 6 bases and at J to 4 bases, leaving 4 bases not matched to a gene. This CDR3 contains 13 residues. CDR3 protein: CASRGQGWYEQYF. DNA of the CDR3: TGTGCCAGCAGGGGACAGGGTTGGTACGAGCAGTACTTC.

The chain employs TRBV5-1 and TRBJ2-3, with D possibly matching TRBD1 (6 bases). This CDR3 comprises 15 residues. CDR1 SGHRS and CDR2 YFSETQ come from the germline V gene. The V end was cut by 2 bases, the J end by 3 bases, with 13 bases between. In DNA form, the CDR3 reads TGCGCCAGCAGCTTAGGACAGACGAGAACAGATACGCAGTATTTT. Its translation is CASSLGQTRTDTQYF.